This passage covers 32 T cell receptor beta chains from one sample sequenced in a study of T cell clonality in common variable immunodeficiency. Study-level findings and limits: Fewer deletions and N-nucleotide insertions were reportedly seen in common variable immunodeficiency TCR beta sequences.

Their cognate antigens are unknown. TCRdb's table, derived via immunoSEQ multiplex PCR, lists solely in-frame clones and lacks some. There are about 7,300 clones in the sample, none observed a single time. Sequences were obtained from peripheral blood mononuclear cells. The receptors here all came from a human donor with common variable immunodeficiency.

Note on this clone: The read gets to within 3 residues of the CDR3 end, and the germline J gene fills in the rest. The rearrangement links TRBV20-1 to TRBJ2-3; the match to TRBD1 covers 9 bases. Trimming at V came to 6 bases and at J to 3 bases, leaving 7 bases not matched to a gene. The length of the CDR3 is 14 residues. The germline CDR1 and CDR2 sequences are DFQATT and SNEGSKA (reference sequence). CDR3: CSALQGADTDTQYF. The sequenced part of the CDR3 DNA is TGCAGTGCCCTACAGGGGGCGGATACAGATACG.

Of note for this clone: The read ends 3 residues early relative to the CDR3; the germline J gene fills the gap. The chain uses TRBV2 and TRBJ2-5, with TRBD1 matching 8 bases. CDR1 is SNHLY and CDR2 is FYNNEI in the germline V gene. CDR3 length equals 12 residues. J lost 4 bases, V lost 8 bases, and 3 bases had no gene match. The CDR3 protein is CASGDRGETQYF. The covered CDR3 bases are TGTGCCAGCGGAGACAGGGGAGAGACC.

Concerning this clone: Read coverage stops 3 residues before the CDR3 terminus; the germline J gene supplies the remainder. The chain couples TRBV7-9 to TRBJ2-7; no firm D call. V was pared by 3 bases and J by 1 base, with 4 bases between. This CDR3 has 12 amino acids. Germline V gives CDR1 SEHNR, CDR2 FQNEAQ (reference sequence). The chain's CDR3 is CASSFVSYEQYF. The part of the CDR3 DNA that was read is TGTGCCAGCAGCTTCGTTTCCTACGAG.

The sample holds many counts of this clone. The read ends 3 residues before the CDR3 terminus; that terminus is restored from the germline J gene. J is TRBJ2-1 and V is TRBV9; 7 nucleotides match TRBD2. The germline V gene has CDR1 SGDLS and CDR2 YYNGEE. The trim removed 6 bases at V and 3 bases at J, leaving 6 bases unmatched. The CDR3 sequence is 14 residues long. The sequenced CDR3 bases are TGTGCCAGCACCCCAGCGGGGTACTACAATGAG. Translated: CASTPAGYYNE. The entire CDR3 protein is CASTPAGYYNEQFF.

This clone was observed a few times. The CDR3 is cut off 3 residues early in the read; its end comes from the germline J gene. The chain joins TRBV7-6 to TRBJ2-2; D is perhaps TRBD2 (5 bases). This CDR3 is built from 15 residues. Germline loops: CDR1 SGHVS, CDR2 FNYEAQ. Between the trimmed V and J ends, which lost 5 bases and 9 bases, there was a span of 19 bases. CDR3 loop: CASSPPGKTVRELFF. Incomplete CDR3 DNA: TGTGCCAGCAGCCCCCCGGGGAAGACCGTTCGGGAG.

This clone was recorded at least ten times. The read ends 3 residues early relative to the CDR3; the germline J gene fills the gap. This chain uses TRBV12-3 or TRBV12-4 with TRBJ1-2; no clear D. Trimming cost V 3 bases and J 4 bases, with 3 bases left between them. The CDR3 runs 11 residues. The sequenced CDR3 bases are TGTGCCAGCAGTTTCGGCTATGGC. Amino acids: CASSFGYG. The CDR3 in its entirety is CASSFGYGYTF.

Regarding this clone: The read ends 3 residues early relative to the CDR3; the germline J gene fills the gap. V gene TRBV19 combines with J gene TRBJ2-3, with D perhaps matching TRBD2 (5 bases). This CDR3 is 11 amino acids long. Germline CDR1 and CDR2: LNHDA and SQIVND (reference sequence). The CDR3 bases that were read are TGTGCCAGTAAAAGCGGTAGCGCG. It codes for CASKSGSA. The whole CDR3 protein is CASKSGSAQYF.

In regard to this clone: The read is 3 residues too short to cover the CDR3 end, so that end is filled in from the germline J gene. This rearrangement joins TRBV11-2 to TRBJ2-7; perhaps TRBD1 as D (6 bases). The CDR3 extends over 15 amino acids. Trimming removed 5 bases from V and 0 bases from J, with 14 bases in between. In germline, CDR1 is SGHAT, CDR2 FQNNGV. CDR3: CASSLRGVSSYEQYF. The CDR3 bases that were read are TGTGCCAGCAGCCTCAGGGGTGTTAGCTCCTACGAG.

Judged by abundance, this clone is medium-sized. The read falls 3 residues short of the CDR3 end, and the missing part is taken from the germline J gene. V gene TRBV7-2 combines with J gene TRBJ2-1; D is perhaps TRBD2 (5 bases). From germline, CDR1 is SGHTA and CDR2 FQGNSA. The CDR3 is made up of 14 amino acids. Trimming removed 5 bases from V and 5 bases from J, with 13 bases in between. Incomplete CDR3 DNA: TGTGCCAGCAGCCCCCCTCTAGCCCACAATGAG. It translates to CASSPPLAHNE. The full CDR3 sequence reads CASSPPLAHNEQFF. Full variable domain (missing parts from reference TRBV7-2 and TRBJ2-1): GAGVSQSPSNKVTEKGKDVELRCDPISGHTALYWYRQSLGQGLEFLIYFQGNSAPDKSGLPSDRFSAERTGGSVSTLTIQRTQQEDSAVYLCASSPPLAHNEQFFGPGTRLTVL.

As to this clone: The read finishes 3 residues shy of the CDR3 end, and the germline J gene is used to complete it. The chain links TRBV6-1 to TRBJ2-5; 7 bases line up with TRBD2. This CDR3 region has 14 residues. J was trimmed by 7 bases and V by 4 bases; bases with no gene match: 9. Per germline, CDR1 MNHNS and CDR2 SASEGT. CDR3 protein: CASSAGTTQGTQYF. Incomplete CDR3 DNA: TGTGCCAGCAGTGCCGGGACTACCCAGGGGACC.

This clone has a handful of counts. Read sequence stops 3 residues before the CDR3 end, and the germline J gene provides the missing end. The V and J genes are TRBV5-1 and TRBJ2-3; TRBD2 matches at 12 bases. CDR1 and CDR2 from the germline V gene are SGHRS and YFSETQ. This CDR3 is 15 amino acids long. V shed 4 bases, J shed 5 bases, and the junction held 5 bases outside the gene matches. CDR3 protein: CASSPGLAGIDTQYF. Incomplete CDR3 DNA: TGCGCCAGCAGCCCTGGACTAGCGGGGATAGATACG.

This clone was observed at least ten times. The missing CDR3 end, 3 residues past where the read stops, is filled in from the germline J gene. The genes are TRBV28 and TRBJ2-5; D not resolved. This CDR3 is 11 amino acids long. Trimming shortened V by 3 bases and J by 5 bases, and 4 bases separated the two germline ends. Per the germline V gene, CDR1 is MDHEN and CDR2 is SYDVKM. CDR3 DNA, as far as it was read: TGTGCCAGCAGTTTCGGGGAGACC. It is translated as CASSFGET. The CDR3 in its entirety is CASSFGETQYF.

On this clone: Mismatch with germline at one junction end may stem from a read error. The missing CDR3 end, 3 residues past where the read stops, is filled in from the germline J gene. V is TRBV7-7 and J is TRBJ2-3; 11 bases map to TRBD2. The CDR3 extends over 15 amino acids. The V gene's germline CDR1 is SSHAT and CDR2 FNYEAQ (reference sequence). Partial CDR3 DNA: TGTGCTAGCAGCCCGGGACTAGCGGTCACAGATACG. Its translation: CASSPGLAVTDT. In full, the CDR3 reads CASSPGLAVTDTQYF.

This clone was seen ten or more times. The missing CDR3 end, 3 residues past where the read stops, is filled in from the germline J gene. The rearrangement uses TRBV27 and TRBJ2-3; TRBD2 matches at 11 bases. Germline values: CDR1 MNHEY, CDR2 SMNVEV (reference sequence). This CDR3 contains 17 residues. CDR3 loop: CASSPSTGTSGLGAQYF. The covered CDR3 bases are TGTGCCAGCAGTCCGTCGACCGGGACTAGCGGCCTTGGTGCG.

This clone was seen more than once but under ten times. Read sequence stops 3 residues before the CDR3 end, and the germline J gene provides the missing end. The chain couples TRBV7-6 to TRBJ2-7; 7 bases line up with TRBD1. This CDR3 spans 12 amino acids. The trim removed 5 bases at V and 6 bases at J, leaving 4 bases unmatched. CDR1 is SGHVS and CDR2 is FNYEAQ in the germline V gene. The CDR3 sequence is CASSPTGVEQYF. The sequenced CDR3 bases are TGTGCCAGCAGCCCCACAGGGGTCGAG.

In its sample, this clone was seen a few times. The CDR3 goes on 3 residues after the read ends, and that part is filled in from the germline J gene. The V gene is TRBV7-2, the J gene TRBJ2-7; 8 nucleotides align to TRBD2. The germline gives CDR1 SGHTA, CDR2 FQGNSA. This CDR3 has 14 amino acids. Trimming cost V 2 bases and J 4 bases; bases outside gene matches: 4. The covered CDR3 bases are TGTGCCAGCAGCTTAAGTAGCGGGATGTACGAG. Translation gives CASSLSSGMYE. The whole CDR3 sequence reads CASSLSSGMYEQYF.

With regard to this clone: The read is 3 residues too short to cover the CDR3 end, so that end is filled in from the germline J gene. The chain links TRBV19 to TRBJ1-3; 8 nucleotides agree with TRBD1. Losses at the gene ends were 11 bases for V and 7 bases for J; bases not matched to a gene: 13. Germline V gene lookup returns CDR1 LNHDA and CDR2 SQIVND (reference sequence). This CDR3 region has 14 residues. The CDR3: CASQKGTGLNTIYF. The covered CDR3 bases are TGTGCCTCACAGAAGGGGACAGGCTTGAACACC.

This clone was seen more than once but under ten times. The read ends 3 residues before the CDR3 terminus; that terminus is restored from the germline J gene. V is TRBV19 and J is TRBJ1-1; 10 bases fit TRBD1. Germline loops: CDR1 LNHDA, CDR2 SQIVND (reference sequence). CDR3 length: 17 amino acids. J was trimmed by 1 base and V by 3 bases; bases with no gene match: 8. CDR3 bases read: TGTGCCAGTAGTATGGGGGGACAGGGGATGTCGAACACTGAA. This codes for CASSMGGQGMSNTE. The CDR3, in full, reads CASSMGGQGMSNTEAFF.

This clone was detected only a few times. Its ends do not fully match the called genes, so a read error is possible. Read sequence stops 3 residues before the CDR3 end, and the germline J gene provides the missing end. The chain couples TRBV5-1 to TRBJ1-3; 7 bases line up with TRBD1. CDR1 is SGHRS, CDR2 YFSETQ, per germline. There are 16 residues in the CDR3. This CDR3 reads CASSLEGSGGGSTIYF. The sequenced CDR3 bases are TGCGCCAGCAGCTTGGAGGGGTCAGGGGGTGGAAGCACC.

This clone was detected many times. The read terminates 3 residues ahead of where the CDR3 ends, so the germline J gene completes it. The chain carries TRBV20-1 and TRBJ1-1; a possible D gene is TRBD1 (6 bases). V was trimmed by 8 bases and J by 1 base, leaving 17 bases between them. Looked up from germline, CDR1 is DFQATT and CDR2 is SNEGSKA (reference sequence). This CDR3 has 14 amino acids. CDR3 bases read: TGCAGTTCCCGGGACACAACCAAGAACACTGAA. It specifies CSSRDTTKNTE. The entire CDR3 reads CSSRDTTKNTEAFF.

This clone was recorded many times. The sequence runs out 3 residues before the end of the CDR3; the remainder is reconstructed from the germline J gene. The chain is built from TRBV10-1 and TRBJ1-4; a weak D match, TRBD1 (6 bases). CDR1 and CDR2 (germline): WNHNN, SYGVQD (reference sequence). Trimming removed 6 bases at V and 4 bases at J, with 24 bases between. This CDR3 has 18 amino acids. CDR3 DNA, as far as it was read: TGCGCCAGCAGAGAGCCCCCCACGACAGGCTATAATAATGAAAAA. Its translation is CASREPPTTGYNNEK. The full CDR3 protein reads CASREPPTTGYNNEKLFF.

This clone was seen more than once but under ten times. It may be a read error: a sequence one base away is much more abundant. The CDR3 end lies 3 residues beyond the end of the read and is filled in from the germline J gene. Other DNA variants within this sample encode the same CDR3. The chain links TRBV5-1 to TRBJ1-5; D is perhaps TRBD1 (6 bases). The germline gives CDR1 SGHRS, CDR2 YFSETQ. The CDR3 runs to 14 residues. V was trimmed by 0 bases and J by 7 bases, leaving 11 bases between them. This CDR3 is CASSLGGGGQPQHF. The CDR3 bases that were read are TGCGCCAGCAGCTTGGGAGGGGGAGGGCAGCCC.

This clone was detected only a few times. At one end, the junction sequence differs from germline, possibly due to a read error. The read terminates 3 residues ahead of where the CDR3 ends, so the germline J gene completes it. V gene TRBV18 combines with J gene TRBJ2-3; 11 bases match TRBD2. This CDR3 has 18 amino acids. Germline assignment: CDR1 KGHSH and CDR2 LQKENI. The CDR3: CASPPGLAGGASTDTQYF. Incomplete CDR3 DNA: TGTGCCAGCCCACCAGGCCTAGCGGGAGGCGCTAGCACAGATACG.

This clone was observed many times. Read sequence stops 3 residues before the CDR3 end, and the germline J gene provides the missing end. The V call is TRBV5-1, the J call TRBJ2-2; 8 nucleotides match TRBD2. The V gene end was trimmed by 3 bases and the J gene end by 8 bases; junction bases not matched to a gene: 6. Germline V gene data show CDR1 as SGHRS and CDR2 as YFSETQ. CDR3 length: 14 residues. CDR3 bases read: TGCGCCAGCAGCTCAGCGGGAGTTGCGGGGGAG. As protein: CASSSAGVAGE. The whole CDR3 sequence reads CASSSAGVAGELFF. Full variable domain (remainder filled in from reference TRBV5-1 and TRBJ2-2): KAGVTQTPRYLIKTRGQQVTLSCSPISGHRSVSWYQQTPGQGLQFLFEYFSETQRNKGNFPGRFSGRQFSNSRSEMNVSTLELGDSALYLCASSSAGVAGELFFGEGSRLTVL.

On this clone itself: The CDR3 goes on 3 residues after the read ends, and that part is filled in from the germline J gene. The J gene is TRBJ2-7, the V gene TRBV20-1, with D possibly matching TRBD2 (6 bases). The CDR3 is 14 amino acids. Germline V CDR1 and CDR2: DFQATT, SNEGSKA (reference sequence). Deletions cut 1 base from V and 3 bases from J, with 13 bases between. CDR3 region: CSARAGVGGYEQYF. Incomplete CDR3 DNA: TGCAGTGCTAGAGCGGGGGTGGGGGGCTACGAG.

This clone appeared a few times. The CDR3 is cut off 3 residues early in the read; its end comes from the germline J gene. This sequence joins TRBV2 and TRBJ2-7; no clear D. Between the trimmed V and J ends, which lost 9 bases and 3 bases, there was a span of 12 bases. CDR1 is SNHLY and CDR2 is FYNNEI in the germline V gene. The CDR3 totals 12 residues. This CDR3 is CASKISNYEQYF. The sequenced CDR3 bases are TGTGCCAGTAAGATTAGTAACTACGAG.

With regard to this clone: The CDR3 end lies 3 residues beyond the end of the read and is filled in from the germline J gene. The gene calls are TRBV18 and TRBJ2-7; no reliable D call. Trimming removed 6 bases from V and 4 bases from J, with 10 bases in between. Germline CDR1 is KGHSH and CDR2 is LQKENI. The CDR3 spans 12 residues. The DNA read from the CDR3 is TGTGCCAGCTCGGCTACAGAGTACGAG. Its translation: CASSATEYE. The whole CDR3 region reads CASSATEYEQYF.

This clone was seen ten or more times. The read ends 3 residues before the CDR3 terminus; that terminus is restored from the germline J gene. The chain recombines TRBV5-5 with TRBJ2-5; D perhaps matches TRBD1 (6 bases). The CDR3 totals 15 residues. CDR1 is SGHKS, CDR2 YYEKEE, per germline (reference sequence). V was clipped by 0 bases and J by 0 bases, with 9 bases between them. The CDR3 sequence: CASSLETGYQETQYF. The CDR3 DNA, read in part, is TGTGCCAGCAGCTTGGAGACAGGATACCAAGAGACC. Full variable domain (rest looked up from reference TRBV5-5 and TRBJ2-5): DAGVTQSPTHLIKTRGQQVTLRCSPISGHKSVSWYQQVLGQGPQFIFQYYEKEERGRGNFPDRFSARQFPNYSSELNVNALLLGDSALYLCASSLETGYQETQYFGPGTRLLVL.

In the case of this clone: The CDR3 end is not reached by the read, which stops 3 residues before it; the germline J gene fills it in. The chain links TRBV7-9 to TRBJ2-2, with 8 bases matching TRBD1. The CDR3 runs 13 residues. Losses at the gene ends were 6 bases for V and 6 bases for J; bases not matched to a gene: 3. The germline gives CDR1 SEHNR, CDR2 FQNEAQ (reference sequence). Here the CDR3 reads CASSEQGAGELFF. The sequenced part of the CDR3 DNA is TGTGCCAGCAGTGAACAGGGGGCCGGGGAG.

This clone was counted between two and nine times. The read comes to an end 3 residues before the CDR3 does, leaving the germline J gene to fill in the end. The genes are TRBV30 and TRBJ1-1; a possible D gene is TRBD1 (5 bases). V dropped 5 bases and J dropped 4 bases, with 17 bases sitting between them. CDR3 size: 14 residues. In germline, CDR1 is GTSNPN, CDR2 SVGIG (reference sequence). The CDR3 sequence: CAWARGGMVTEAFF. The covered CDR3 bases are TGTGCCTGGGCCCGGGGGGGAATGGTCACTGAA.

About this clone: From the germline J gene comes the end of the CDR3, since the read stops 3 residues before it. The gene calls are TRBV19 and TRBJ2-6, with TRBD1 as a possible D gene (5 bases). V lost 7 bases and J 4 bases, leaving 8 bases between the germline ends. Germline lookup yields CDR1 LNHDA and CDR2 SQIVND (reference sequence). The CDR3 is made up of 13 amino acids. The CDR3 spells CASKGHGANVLTF. The part of the CDR3 DNA that was read is TGTGCCAGTAAGGGGCACGGGGCCAACGTC.

Remarks on this clone: The read ends 3 residues early relative to the CDR3; the germline J gene fills the gap. The chain employs TRBV5-1 and TRBJ2-7; TRBD1 is a possible D gene (6 bases). CDR1 is SGHRS, CDR2 YFSETQ, per germline. There are 15 residues in the CDR3. Trimming removed 5 bases at V and 2 bases at J, with 17 bases between. This CDR3 is CASSRRTAAPYEQYF. CDR3 DNA, as far as it was read: TGCGCCAGCAGTCGCCGGACAGCGGCCCCCTACGAG.